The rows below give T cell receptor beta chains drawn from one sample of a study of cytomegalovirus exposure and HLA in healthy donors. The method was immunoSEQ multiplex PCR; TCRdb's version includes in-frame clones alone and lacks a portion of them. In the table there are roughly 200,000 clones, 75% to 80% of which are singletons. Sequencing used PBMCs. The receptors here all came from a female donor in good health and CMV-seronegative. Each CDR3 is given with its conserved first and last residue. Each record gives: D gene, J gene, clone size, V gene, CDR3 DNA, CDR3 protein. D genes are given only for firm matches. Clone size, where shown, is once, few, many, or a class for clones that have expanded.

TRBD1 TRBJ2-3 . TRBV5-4 TGTGCCAGCAGTACAGGGGGATCCACAGATACGCAGTATTTT CASSTGGSTDTQYF
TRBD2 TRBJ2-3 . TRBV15 TGTGCCACCAGCAGAGAACCGGGGGGAGGGCCGACAGATACGCAGTATTTT CATSREPGGGPTDTQYF
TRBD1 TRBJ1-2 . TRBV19 TGTGCCACTCGGGACAGGGTCGCTTATGGCTACACCTTC CATRDRVAYGYTF
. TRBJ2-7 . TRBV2 TGTGCCAGCCGGGATACCGGACTTTCCTACGAGCAGTACTTC CASRDTGLSYEQYF
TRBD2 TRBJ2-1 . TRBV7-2 TGTGCCAGCAGCTTGACTAGCGGGAGGGTCAATGAGCAGTTCTTC CASSLTSGRVNEQFF
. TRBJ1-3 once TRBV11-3 TGTGCCAGCAGCTTATACTCCGTAGCGGCTGGAAACACCATATATTTT CASSLYSVAAGNTIYF
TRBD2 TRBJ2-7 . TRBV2 TGTGCCAGCAGTGACCTAGTTAGCGGGGTTACCTCCTACGAGCAGTACTTC CASSDLVSGVTSYEQYF
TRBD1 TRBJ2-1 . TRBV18 TGTGCCAGCTCACAACGCGACAGGGTCCGGGACAATGAGCAGTTCTTC CASSQRDRVRDNEQFF
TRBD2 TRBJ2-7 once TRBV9 TGTGCCAGCAGCGTAGAACTAGCGGGGGGTGAGCAGTACTTC CASSVELAGGEQYF
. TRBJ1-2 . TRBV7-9 TGTGCCAGCAGCTTATCTCCGGGGGACCTACCTGGGTATGGCTACACCTTC CASSLSPGDLPGYGYTF
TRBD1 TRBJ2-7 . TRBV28 TGTGCCAGCAGTTTCCTCGGGACAGCGACCTACGAGCAGTACTTC CASSFLGTATYEQYF
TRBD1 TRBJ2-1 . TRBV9 TGTGCCAGCAGCGCGGGACAGGGACCAAACAATGAGCAGTTCTTC CASSAGQGPNNEQFF
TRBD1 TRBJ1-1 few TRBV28 TGTGCCAGCAGTTCCCCACTACCAGACAGGGCGGGGAACACTGAAGCTTTCTTT CASSSPLPDRAGNTEAFF
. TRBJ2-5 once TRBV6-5 TGTGCCAGCAGTTCAGGACTCAGCGGGGAGACCCAGTACTTC CASSSGLSGETQYF
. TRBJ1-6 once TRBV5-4 TGTGCCAGCAGCTTGGCCGGGGGATCCTATAATTCACCCCTCCACTTT CASSLAGGSYNSPLHF
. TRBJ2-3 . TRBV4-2 TGTGCCAGCAGCCGCAGGGGCGAAAGCACAGATACGCAGTATTTT CASSRRGESTDTQYF
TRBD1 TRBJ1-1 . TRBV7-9 TGTGTCAGCAGCTTAGAGGGGGCAGGGGCGCGCACTGAAGCTTTCTTT CVSSLEGAGARTEAFF
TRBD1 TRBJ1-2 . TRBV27 TGTGCCAGCAGTAACCGGGACAGGGTAAATGGCTACACCTTC CASSNRDRVNGYTF
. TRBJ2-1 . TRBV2 TGTGCCAGCAGTGAACGGGGGGCTAGCTCCTACAATGAGCAGTTCTTC CASSERGASSYNEQFF
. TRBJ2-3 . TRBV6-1 TGTGCCAGCAGTGAAAATCCTAGTTTCTTCCCAGATACGCAGTATTTT CASSENPSFFPDTQYF
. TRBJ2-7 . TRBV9 TGTGCCAGCAGCCCCTGGGGGGGCGACGAGCAGTACTTC CASSPWGGDEQYF
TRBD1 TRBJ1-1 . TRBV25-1 TGTGCCAGCAGAACAGGGGACGGCGTCACTGAAGCTTTCTTT CASRTGDGVTEAFF
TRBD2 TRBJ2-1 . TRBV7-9 TGTGCCAGCAGCTTTATAGCGGGAGGGCGAAATGAGCAGTTCTTC CASSFIAGGRNEQFF
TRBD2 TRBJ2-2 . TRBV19 TGTGCCAGTAGTAGGGGACTAGCGGGGGCCGCGAACACCGGGGAGCTGTTTTTT CASSRGLAGAANTGELFF
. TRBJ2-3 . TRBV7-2 TGTGCCAGCAGCGCTAGGGGAGATACGCAGTATTTT CASSARGDTQYF
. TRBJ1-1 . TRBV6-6 TGTGCCAGCAGTCACGAAGGGGAACAGGGCACCACTGAAGCTTTCTTT CASSHEGEQGTTEAFF
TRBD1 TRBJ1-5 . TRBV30 TGTGCCTGGGGGGGACAGGGGGCGCGTGGCAATCAGCCCCAGCATTTT CAWGGQGARGNQPQHF
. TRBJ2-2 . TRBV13 TGTGCCAGCAGCTCCAGGGTCGGGGAGCTGTTTTTT CASSSRVGELFF
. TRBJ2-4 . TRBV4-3 TGCGCCAGCAGCCAATCCGTAGCGCTGCGCCAGTACTTC CASSQSVALRQYF
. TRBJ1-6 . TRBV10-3 TGTGCCATCAGGAGGACAGCTGATAATTCACCCCTCCACTTT CAIRRTADNSPLHF
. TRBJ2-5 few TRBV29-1 TGCAGCGTTGGAGCAGGGGATGAGACCCAGTACTTC CSVGAGDETQYF
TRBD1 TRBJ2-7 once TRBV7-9 TGTTCCAGCAGCCCGGCGACAGGGGCCTACGAGCAGTACTTC CSSSPATGAYEQYF
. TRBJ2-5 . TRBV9 TGTGCCAGCAGCGTAGCGTTAGGCAGGGGTTACCAAGAGACCCAGTACTTC CASSVALGRGYQETQYF
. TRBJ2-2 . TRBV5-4 TGTGCCAGCAGCTTGGCTGGCGGTCTGTCGTCCGGGGAGCTGTTTTTT CASSLAGGLSSGELFF
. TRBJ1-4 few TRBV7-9 TGTGCCAGCAGCTTAGCGATGGGGGGTAATGAAAAACTGTTTTTT CASSLAMGGNEKLFF
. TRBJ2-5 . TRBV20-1 TGCAGTGCTAGTAGTCCAGGGTCCCAGTACTTC CSASSPGSQYF
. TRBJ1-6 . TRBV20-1 TGCAGTGCTGGGGGGGGTTCACCCCTCCACTTT CSAGGGSPLHF
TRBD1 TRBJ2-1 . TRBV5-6 TGTGCCAGCAGCACCCCTAACGACAGGGACTACAATGAGCAGTTCTTC CASSTPNDRDYNEQFF
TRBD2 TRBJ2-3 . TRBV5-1 TGCGCCAGCAGCTTGATCGCTAGCGGGGGCGGGACAGATACGCAGTATTTT CASSLIASGGGTDTQYF
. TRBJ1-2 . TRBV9 TGTGCCAGCAGCGTAATGGGGGCGCGGGGCTACACCTTC CASSVMGARGYTF
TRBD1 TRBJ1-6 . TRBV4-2 TGTGCCAGCAGCCAAGACCTACAGGGGGTGGTTCAAAATTCACCCCTCCACTTT CASSQDLQGVVQNSPLHF
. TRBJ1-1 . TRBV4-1 TGCGCCAGCAGCCAACTCGTTTTTGCGGACACTGAAGCTTTCTTT CASSQLVFADTEAFF
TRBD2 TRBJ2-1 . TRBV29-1 TGCAGCGCTGGATCCGATGGTATAGCGGGAGCCTACAATGAGCAGTTCTTC CSAGSDGIAGAYNEQFF
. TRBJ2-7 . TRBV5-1 TGCGCCAGCAGCCTGCAGGGGTTCTACGAGCAGTACTTC CASSLQGFYEQYF
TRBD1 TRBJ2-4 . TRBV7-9 TGTGCCAGCAGCCCCCGCGACAGGGGCAAGAACATTCAGTACTTC CASSPRDRGKNIQYF
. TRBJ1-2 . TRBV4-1 TGCGCCAGCAGGACAGTAGATGGCTACACCTTC CASRTVDGYTF
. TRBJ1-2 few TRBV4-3 TGCGCCAGCAGCCAAGACTATCAGGGGCGGGGCTACACCTTC CASSQDYQGRGYTF
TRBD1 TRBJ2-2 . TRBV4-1 TGCGCCAGCAGCGTCAGCCCAGGGGGTACCGGGGAGCTGTTTTTT CASSVSPGGTGELFF
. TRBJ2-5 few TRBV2 TGTGCCAGCAGTGAAGCGCGAGGATTACAAGAGACCCAGTACTTC CASSEARGLQETQYF
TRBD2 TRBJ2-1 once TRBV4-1 TGCGCCAGCAGCCAAGATCCCGGTGAGGGACTAGCGTTCTACAATGAGCAGTTCTTC CASSQDPGEGLAFYNEQFF
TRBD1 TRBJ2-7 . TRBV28 TGTGCCAGCAGTCAAGAAGGACAGGGGATTTGGGACGAGCAGTACTTC CASSQEGQGIWDEQYF
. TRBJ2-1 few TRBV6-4 TGTGCCAGGATTAGATCAGGTAATTCCTACAATGAGCAGTTCTTC CARIRSGNSYNEQFF
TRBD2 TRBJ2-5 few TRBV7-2 TGTGCCAGCAGGTTTAGCGGGAGAGCCCGGACCCAGTACTTC CASRFSGRARTQYF
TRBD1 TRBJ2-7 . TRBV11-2 TGTGCCAGCGGGCTACGCAGGGGGTTTCCCTACGAGCAGTACTTC CASGLRRGFPYEQYF
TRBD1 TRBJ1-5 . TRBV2 TGTGCCAGCCAGACAGGGTCCGGCAATCAGCCCCAGCATTTT CASQTGSGNQPQHF
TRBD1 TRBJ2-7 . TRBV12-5 TGTGCTAGTGGTTTCAGGGACAGGGGTTACGAGCAGTACTTC CASGFRDRGYEQYF
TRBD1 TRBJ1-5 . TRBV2 TGTGCCAGCAGGGATGGACAGGGAGGAAATCAGCCCCAGCATTTT CASRDGQGGNQPQHF
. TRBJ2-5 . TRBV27 TGTGCCAGCAGTTGGCCAGGGGCCCTTTTCCAGTACTTC CASSWPGALFQYF
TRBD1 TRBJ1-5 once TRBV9 TGTGCCAGCAGCAGAACAGGGGGAGGCAATCAGCCCCAGCATTTT CASSRTGGGNQPQHF